Shown below are 21 T cell receptor beta chains from a single sample sequenced in a study of blood T cell repertoires in COVID-19. Repertoires were generated with immunoSEQ multiplex PCR, while TCRdb's copy carries only in-frame clones and drops some. The data show some 60,000 clones, around 83% seen once. What was sequenced was peripheral blood. The receptors derive from a woman over 75 with acute or convalescent COVID-19.

The rearrangement links TRBV7-2 to TRBJ2-3; TRBD2 aligns across 8 bases. With 5 bases clipped from V and 2 bases from J, the junction kept 9 bases outside the gene matches. The CDR3 totals 16 residues. The germline CDR1 and CDR2 sequences are SGHTA and FQGNSA. Here the CDR3 reads CASSPAGTRSTDTQYF. As DNA, the CDR3 is TGTGCCAGCAGCCCAGCCGGGACTAGATCCACAGATACGCAGTATTTT.

This clone was counted only a few times. The chain joins TRBV13 to TRBJ1-2, with D unresolved. Between the trimmed V and J ends, which lost 2 bases and 7 bases, there was a span of 11 bases. Germline values: CDR1 PRHDT, CDR2 FYEKMQ (reference sequence). This CDR3 has 13 residues. This CDR3 is CASSLFSAGGYTF. The CDR3 region has the DNA TGTGCCAGCAGCTTATTTAGCGCCGGTGGCTACACCTTC.

J is TRBJ1-1 and V is TRBV28, with a tentative D call TRBD1 (5 bases). Germline V gives CDR1 MDHEN, CDR2 SYDVKM. This CDR3 is 15 amino acids long. The germline V and J ends were trimmed by 5 bases and 1 base, with 14 bases remaining between them. CDR3 loop: CASSVGGGANTEAFF. The DNA for the CDR3 is TGTGCCAGCAGTGTGGGGGGAGGGGCGAACACTGAAGCTTTCTTT.

V usage is TRBV2 and J usage is TRBJ2-5; possibly TRBD2 for D (6 bases). Trimming removed 4 bases from V and 5 bases from J, with 8 bases in between. This CDR3 has 12 residues. Germline assignment: CDR1 SNHLY and CDR2 FYNNEI. The CDR3 sequence is CASSVGGETQYF. The CDR3 DNA reads as TGTGCCAGCAGTGTTGGGGGGGAGACCCAGTACTTC.

The genes are TRBV7-2 and TRBJ2-5; a weak D match, TRBD1 (6 bases). Per the germline V gene, CDR1 is SGHTA and CDR2 is FQGNSA. V was cut by 5 bases and J by 5 bases, with 21 bases left in between. The CDR3 runs to 16 residues. The CDR3 nucleotides read TGTGCCAGCAGCCGGCAATACAGGGAAACGGTGGAGACCCAGTACTTC. Its translation: CASSRQYRETVETQYF.

This clone was counted a single time. This sample includes further DNA sequences coding for the same CDR3. V is TRBV28 and J is TRBJ1-2; D may be TRBD1 (6 bases). Trimming took off 3 bases at V and 2 bases at J, with 7 bases between the two ends. The germline V gene encodes CDR1 MDHEN and CDR2 SYDVKM. The CDR3 is 13 residues long. This CDR3 is CASSFGQNYGYTF. Here the CDR3 DNA reads TGTGCCAGCAGTTTCGGACAGAACTATGGCTACACCTTC.

The chain is built from TRBV9 and TRBJ2-5; no firm D call. The CDR3 extends over 13 amino acids. The germline V gene has CDR1 SGDLS and CDR2 YYNGEE. V lost 0 bases, J lost 5 bases, and 8 bases lay in between. The chain's CDR3 is CASSVVFGETQYF. The CDR3 DNA reads as TGTGCCAGCAGCGTAGTATTCGGGGAGACCCAGTACTTC.

This clone was seen once. This chain links TRBV29-1 with TRBJ1-5; 7 bases align to TRBD1. V lost 6 bases and J lost 5; bases outside the gene matches: 4. The CDR3 runs to 12 residues. From germline, CDR1 is SQVTM and CDR2 ANQGSEA. Here the CDR3 DNA reads TGCAGCGTGCGGACAGGAGATCAGCCCCAGCATTTT. This translates into CSVRTGDQPQHF.

The chain carries TRBV28 and TRBJ2-3, with a possible D match to TRBD2 (6 bases). V gave up 1 base and J gave up 1 base, with 21 bases separating them. Germline V gene lookup returns CDR1 MDHEN and CDR2 SYDVKM. The CDR3 is 19 amino acids. CDR3 protein: CASSLSWASDWTGTDTQYF. In DNA, the CDR3 is TGTGCCAGCAGTTTATCTTGGGCTAGCGACTGGACGGGCACAGATACGCAGTATTTT.

This clone has only a few counts. V is TRBV9 and J is TRBJ2-1; 11 bases align to TRBD2. Trimming at V came to 3 bases and at J to 8 bases, leaving 7 bases not matched to a gene. The germline V gene has CDR1 SGDLS and CDR2 YYNGEE. The CDR3 consists of 15 residues. The CDR3, as DNA: TGTGCCAGCAGCGCCCATAGCGGGAGGGCCGATGAGCAGTTCTTC. Residues: CASSAHSGRADEQFF.

The genes are TRBV30 and TRBJ1-1; TRBD1 matches at 9 bases. V shed 2 bases, J shed 1 base, and the junction held 5 bases outside the gene matches. The germline V gene has CDR1 GTSNPN and CDR2 SVGIG (reference sequence). The CDR3 spans 15 residues. CDR3 bases: TGTGCCTGGAGTTCTTGGACAGGGGAGAACACTGAAGCTTTCTTT. Amino acid sequence: CAWSSWTGENTEAFF.

The chain employs TRBV29-1 and TRBJ2-5; the D gene is possibly TRBD1 (5 bases). The germline CDR1 and CDR2 sequences are SQVTM and ANQGSEA. This CDR3 contains 12 residues. Trimming removed 3 bases from V and 5 bases from J, with 10 bases in between. In nucleotides, the CDR3 is TGCAGCGTTGACATAGGGGCGGAGACCCAGTACTTC. Translated, it gives CSVDIGAETQYF.

The chain has TRBV19 and TRBJ1-6; 7 bases map to TRBD1. V shed 3 bases and J 7 bases; nucleotides not matched to a gene: 6. The CDR3 extends over 15 amino acids. Germline CDR1 reads LNHDA; CDR2 reads SQIVND (reference sequence). In DNA form, the CDR3 reads TGTGCCAGTAGTATGGGGGACAGCGGGAATTCACCCCTCCACTTT. Translated: CASSMGDSGNSPLHF.

The rearrangement links TRBV30 to TRBJ1-3; no reliable D call. With 2 bases removed from V and 0 bases from J, the gap between germline ends came to 5 bases. Per the germline V gene, CDR1 is GTSNPN and CDR2 is SVGIG (reference sequence). The length of the CDR3 is 13 residues. CDR3 sequence: CAWSSGSGNTIYF. In nucleotides, the CDR3 is TGTGCCTGGAGTTCAGGCTCTGGAAACACCATATATTTT.

The chain is built from TRBV30 and TRBJ2-3, with 8 nucleotides matching TRBD2. J gave up 0 bases and V 5 bases, and 1 base lay outside the gene matches. This CDR3 spans 13 amino acids. Germline CDR1 and CDR2: GTSNPN and SVGIG (reference sequence). The CDR3 region is CAWERGSTDTQYF. DNA of the CDR3: TGTGCCTGGGAGCGGGGGAGCACAGATACGCAGTATTTT. Together with reference TRBV30 and TRBJ2-3, the CDR3 gives the full variable domain: SQTIHQWPATLVQPVGSPLSLECTVEGTSNPNLYWYRQAAGRGLQLLFYSVGIGQISSEVPQNLSASRPQDRQFILSSKKLLLSDSGFYLCAWERGSTDTQYFGPGTRLTVL.

The V call is TRBV5-1, the J call TRBJ2-7, with 7 bases lining up with TRBD1. In germline, CDR1 is SGHRS, CDR2 YFSETQ. CDR3 length: 16 amino acids. V lost 4 bases to trimming and J lost 0 bases; unmatched junction nucleotides: 10. The CDR3 sequence is CASSGQALASSYEQYF. Here the CDR3 DNA reads TGCGCCAGCAGCGGACAGGCTCTAGCCAGCTCCTACGAGCAGTACTTC.

The chain couples TRBV21-1 to TRBJ1-5; the table's D call TRBD1 went unverified against the DNA. TRBV21-1 is reported as a pseudogene. The CDR3 totals 15 residues. For the CDR3, the DNA is TGTGCCAGTAACAAGGACAGGGGTGACAATCAGCCCCAGCATTTT. It encodes CASNKDRGDNQPQHF.

The rearrangement joins TRBV28 to TRBJ2-1; D is unclear. Germline V CDR1 and CDR2: MDHEN, SYDVKM. This CDR3 is 16 amino acids long. V lost 5 bases to trimming and J lost 0 bases, with 14 bases between them. In DNA form, the CDR3 reads TGTGCCAGCAGTCCCGACGTAGCTAGCTCCTACAATGAGCAGTTCTTC. Amino acid sequence: CASSPDVASSYNEQFF.

The chain carries TRBV5-1 and TRBJ1-6, with a weak D call TRBD1 (6 bases). This CDR3 region has 14 residues. V shed 1 base and J shed 10 bases, with 12 bases lying between them. CDR1 is SGHRS, CDR2 YFSETQ, per germline. Written as DNA, the CDR3 is TGCGCCAGCAGCTTGCGACAGGACCCATCACCCCTCCACTTT. Encoded protein: CASSLRQDPSPLHF. Complete variable domain (other parts from reference TRBV5-1 and TRBJ1-6): KAGVTQTPRYLIKTRGQQVTLSCSPISGHRSVSWYQQTPGQGLQFLFEYFSETQRNKGNFPGRFSGRQFSNSRSEMNVSTLELGDSALYLCASSLRQDPSPLHFGNGTRLTVT.

This clone was counted once. The rearrangement joins TRBV29-1 to TRBJ2-1; TRBD2 matches at 8 bases. V shed 3 bases, J shed 6 bases, and the junction held 10 bases outside the gene matches. The CDR3 totals 15 residues. From germline, CDR1 is SQVTM and CDR2 ANQGSEA. In DNA, the CDR3 is TGCAGCGTTGAGGCGCGACTAGCGATGGGCAATGAGCAGTTCTTC. As protein: CSVEARLAMGNEQFF.

The chain couples TRBV5-1 to TRBJ1-3; D might be TRBD1 (5 bases). From germline, CDR1 is SGHRS and CDR2 YFSETQ. The CDR3 is 15 amino acids. V lost 4 bases to trimming and J lost 0 bases, with 11 bases between them. CDR3 protein: CASSPETASGNTIYF. The CDR3, as DNA: TGCGCCAGCAGCCCGGAGACAGCCTCTGGAAACACCATATATTTT.